The present entry profiles one TCR beta chain with its context. The antigen is undetermined. The sample comes from a study of Ad26.COV2.S vaccination and SARS-CoV-2 variants. Study conclusions and caveats: TCR breadth and depth estimates may have understated total T cell responses. Breadth of non-spike TCRs did not differ between vaccinees and placebo recipients. Considerable breadth of spike-specific CD8+ and CD4+ T cell responses has reportedly been documented following vaccination. Spike-specific TCR breadth was greater after Ad26.COV2.S than placebo.

Losses at the gene ends were 1 base for V and 2 bases for J; bases not matched to a gene: 0. Germline loops: CDR1 SGHAT, CDR2 FQNNGV. The CDR3 is 15 amino acids. Clones were read by immunoSEQ multiplex PCR, and TCRdb kept only the in-frame ones, dropping some. The table includes about 350,000 clones, 90% to 95% detected once. The source was peripheral blood, collected after recovery from COVID-19. The J gene is TRBJ2-1, the V gene TRBV11-2, with 9 bases fitting TRBD2. The sequence came from a human donor who had recovered from COVID-19. CDR3 protein: CASSLGLAAYNEQFF. CDR3 bases: TGTGCCAGCAGCTTAGGACTAGCGGCCTACAATGAGCAGTTCTTC.